Each of the 29 T cell receptor beta chains below was sequenced from the same sample in a study of T cells after yellow fever vaccination. TCRdb recomputed calls from the 5' RACE reads with MiXCR, one row per CDR3 protein. Found here are 450,000 to 550,000 distinct CDR3 sequences, roughly a fifth of them singletons; the top ten hold 13% to 15%. Here the sequenced sample was PBMCs, taken 15 days after the yellow fever booster vaccination. These receptors all stem from a man aged 25-45 years who received the YFV17D yellow fever vaccine.

At least ten counts were recorded for this clonotype. The chain links TRBV7-8 to TRBJ2-1, with 10 bases fitting TRBD2. There are 15 residues in the CDR3. CDR1 is SGHVS and CDR2 is FQNEAQ in the germline V gene. J lost 4 bases, V lost 1 base, and 1 base had no gene match. The CDR3 DNA reads TGTGCCAGCAGCTTAGGGGGACTAGCGTACAATGAGCAGTTCTTC. Translating gives CASSLGGLAYNEQFF.

In its sample, this clonotype was seen a few times. The chain couples TRBV20-1 to TRBJ2-3; possibly TRBD2 for D (5 bases). With 4 bases removed from V and 0 bases from J, the gap between germline ends came to 14 bases. Germline values: CDR1 DFQATT, CDR2 SNEGSKA (reference sequence). The CDR3 covers 15 residues. The CDR3 nucleotides read TGCAGTGCTAACGCGGGTCCAACTAGCACAGATACGCAGTATTTT. It encodes CSANAGPTSTDTQYF.

Details on this clonotype: At one end the junction does not follow the germline gene, possibly because of a read error. The rearrangement joins TRBV5-6 to TRBJ2-1; D is uncertain. Germline V lookup: CDR1 SGHDT, CDR2 YYEEEE. The CDR3 has 11 residues. The CDR3 region is CASSLESEEFF. The CDR3 DNA reads TGTGCCAGCAGCTTGGAGTCTGAGGAGTTCTTC.

This clonotype was picked up a small number of times. The rearrangement links TRBV10-1 to TRBJ2-2; TRBD2 matches 9 bases. CDR3 size: 14 residues. V lost 8 bases, J lost 6 bases, and 7 bases stayed unmatched. Germline V gives CDR1 WNHNN, CDR2 SYGVQD (reference sequence). CDR3 loop: CASGSGSVAGELFF. DNA of the CDR3: TGCGCCAGCGGTAGCGGGAGTGTGGCCGGGGAGCTGTTTTTT.

This clonotype was counted between two and nine times. The V and J genes are TRBV20-1 and TRBJ2-1; no firm D call. The CDR3 is made up of 14 amino acids. Trimming left V 2 bases short and J 0 bases short, with 8 bases between. Germline CDR1 is DFQATT and CDR2 is SNEGSKA (reference sequence). This chain's CDR3 is CSARLRISYNEQFF. The CDR3 nucleotides read TGCAGTGCTAGACTGCGGATCTCCTACAATGAGCAGTTCTTC.

A few counts support this clonotype. This chain connects TRBV12-3 or TRBV12-4 to TRBJ2-3, with 9 bases aligning to TRBD2. After removal of 4 bases from V and 4 bases from J, the junction contained 6 bases not matched to a gene. The CDR3 sequence is 15 residues long. In DNA form, the CDR3 reads TGTGCCAGCAGTTCTAGCGGGAAAAGGTCAGATACGCAGTATTTT. Protein product: CASSSSGKRSDTQYF.

The chain has TRBV5-4 and TRBJ2-1, with a possible D match to TRBD2 (7 bases). V was shortened by 4 bases and J by 2 bases, with 16 bases between the two germline ends. The CDR3 covers 16 residues. Germline CDR1 and CDR2: SGHNT and YYREEE (reference sequence). CDR3 sequence reads: CASSLGAGEAYNEQFF. The CDR3, as DNA: TGTGCCAGCAGCCTGGGGGCGGGAGAAGCCTACAATGAGCAGTTCTTC.

This clonotype has a handful of counts. V usage is TRBV5-1 and J usage is TRBJ1-1; D is uncertain. CDR3 length: 12 amino acids. V gave up 7 bases and J gave up 11 bases, with 18 bases separating them. Per germline, CDR1 SGHRS and CDR2 YFSETQ. CDR3 residues: CASLGFTRGAFF. CDR3 in DNA: TGCGCCAGCTTGGGATTCACTCGAGGGGCTTTCTTT.

The sample holds many counts of this clonotype. This chain joins TRBV20-1 and TRBJ1-3, with D uncertain. Trimming stripped 0 bases from V and 3 bases from J, with 6 bases between. The CDR3 covers 13 residues. Germline-derived CDR1 and CDR2 are DFQATT and SNEGSKA (reference sequence). The CDR3 is CSARESYGNTIYF. The CDR3 coding sequence is TGCAGTGCTAGAGAATCCTATGGAAACACCATATATTTT.

This clonotype was detected only a few times. This chain uses TRBV5-4 with TRBJ1-1; 10 bases align to TRBD1. Trimming removed 0 bases from V and 3 bases from J; junction bases left unmatched: 11. CDR1 SGHNT and CDR2 YYREEE come from the germline V gene (reference sequence). This CDR3 comprises 18 residues. The CDR3 DNA is TGTGCCAGCAGCTTGGGAATCGGGACAGGGGATTTGGACACTGAAGCTTTCTTT. It codes for CASSLGIGTGDLDTEAFF. The entire variable domain, with the rest obtained from reference TRBV5-4 and TRBJ1-1, is as follows: ETGVTQSPTHLIKTRGQQVTLRCSSQSGHNTVSWYQQALGQGPQFIFQYYREEENGRGNFPPRFSGLQFPNYSSELNVNALELDDSALYLCASSLGIGTGDLDTEAFFGQGTRLTVV.

This clonotype was seen at least ten times. V usage is TRBV27 and J usage is TRBJ1-5; D uncertain. Germline CDR1 is MNHEY and CDR2 is SMNVEV (reference sequence). The CDR3 contains 15 residues. Between the trimmed V and J ends, which lost 4 bases and 0 bases, there was a span of 10 bases. Here the CDR3 reads CASSSGGLSNQPQHF. CDR3 sequence (DNA): TGTGCCAGCAGTTCTGGCGGACTTAGCAATCAGCCCCAGCATTTT.

The chain employs TRBV4-3 and TRBJ1-3; TRBD1 is a possible D gene (5 bases). Looked up from germline, CDR1 is LGHNA and CDR2 is YSLEER. The CDR3 is 15 residues long. Deletions cut 0 bases from V and 4 bases from J, with 10 bases between. CDR3: CASSQDRGGGNTIYF. The CDR3 coding sequence is TGCGCCAGCAGCCAAGATCGGGGGGGAGGAAACACCATATATTTT.

This clonotype was counted between two and nine times. V and J are TRBV28 and TRBJ2-1; 11 bases are shared with TRBD2. V lost 3 bases, J lost 7 bases, and 14 bases stayed unmatched. In germline, CDR1 is MDHEN, CDR2 SYDVKM. This CDR3 has 18 amino acids. CDR3 loop: CASSFLPATSGMGNEQFF. CDR3 nucleotide sequence: TGTGCCAGCAGTTTCCTCCCCGCGACTAGCGGGATGGGTAATGAGCAGTTCTTC. The complete variable domain, with remaining parts taken from reference TRBV28 and TRBJ2-1, reads DVKVTQSSRYLVKRTGEKVFLECVQDMDHENMFWYRQDPGLGLRLIYFSYDVKMKEKGDIPEGYSVSREKKERFSLILESASTNQTSMYLCASSFLPATSGMGNEQFFGPGTRLTVL.

The CDR3 sequence: CASSLAGQVYNSPLHF. The CDR3 DNA reads as TGTGCCAGCAGCTTGGCCGGACAGGTTTATAATTCACCCCTCCACTTT. The chain links TRBV5-5 to TRBJ1-6; 7 nucleotides line up with TRBD1. The CDR3 runs to 16 residues. V lost 0 bases to trimming and J lost 4 bases; unmatched junction nucleotides: 4. CDR1 and CDR2 from the germline V gene are SGHKS and YYEKEE (reference sequence).

This clonotype appeared a few times. The CDR3 sequence is CAPEDGGQGIATGELFF. CDR3 in DNA: TGTGCCCCGGAAGACGGGGGACAGGGAATCGCCACCGGGGAGCTGTTTTTT. The genes are TRBV7-9 and TRBJ2-2, with 9 bases lining up with TRBD1. J was trimmed by 4 bases and V by 11 bases; bases with no gene match: 17. The CDR3 extends over 17 amino acids. Looked up from germline, CDR1 is SEHNR and CDR2 is FQNEAQ (reference sequence).

Only a few counts were recorded for this clonotype. V gene TRBV5-4 combines with J gene TRBJ2-4; no clear D. In germline, CDR1 is SGHNT, CDR2 YYREEE (reference sequence). V lost 0 bases and J lost 7, with 8 bases in between. This CDR3 contains 13 residues. The DNA of the CDR3 is TGTGCCAGCAGCTTGGACGGCTCGAACATTCAGTACTTC. Protein sequence: CASSLDGSNIQYF.

CDR3 nucleotides: TGTGCCAGCAGCCCCACCCGGGCCACAGATACGCAGTATTTT. Residues: CASSPTRATDTQYF. V gene TRBV11-2 combines with J gene TRBJ2-3; D uncertain. Trimming cost V 5 bases and J 2 bases, with 11 bases left between them. In germline, CDR1 is SGHAT, CDR2 FQNNGV. The CDR3 is 14 amino acids.

The rearrangement links TRBV23-1 to TRBJ2-7; no clear D gene. TRBV23-1 is noted as an ORF with a role that remains uncertain. The CDR3 consists of 8 residues. The CDR3 protein is CYNGEQYF. Here the CDR3 DNA reads TGCTACAACGGGGAGCAGTACTTC.

This clonotype appeared a few times. The chain has TRBV5-1 and TRBJ2-1; 14 nucleotides line up with TRBD2. This CDR3 is 16 amino acids long. Germline CDR1 is SGHRS and CDR2 is YFSETQ. J was trimmed by 10 bases and V by 3 bases; bases with no gene match: 9. The CDR3 sequence: CASSSTSGRGLGEQFF. The CDR3 region has the DNA TGCGCCAGCAGCTCGACTAGCGGGAGGGGACTGGGGGAGCAGTTCTTC.

The V call is TRBV7-2, the J call TRBJ2-7; D is undetermined. This CDR3 spans 16 amino acids. From germline, CDR1 is SGHTA and CDR2 FQGNSA. V was trimmed by 2 bases and J by 3 bases, leaving 17 bases between them. The CDR3 DNA is TGTGCCAGCAGCTTATCTTCGGTTCGCCAGAGCTACGAGCAGTACTTC. Amino acid sequence: CASSLSSVRQSYEQYF. The variable domain in full, with the rest retrieved from reference TRBV7-2 and TRBJ2-7, is GAGVSQSPSNKVTEKGKDVELRCDPISGHTALYWYRQSLGQGLEFLIYFQGNSAPDKSGLPSDRFSAERTGGSVSTLTIQRTQQEDSAVYLCASSLSSVRQSYEQYFGPGTRLTVT.

The chain carries TRBV4-3 and TRBJ2-1; TRBD2 matches 7 bases. The CDR3 is made up of 15 amino acids. The germline gives CDR1 LGHNA, CDR2 YSLEER. After removal of 1 base from V and 8 bases from J, the junction contained 8 bases not matched to a gene. The CDR3 spells CASSQGPGGSYEQFF. In nucleotides, the CDR3 is TGCGCCAGCAGCCAAGGCCCGGGGGGTAGTTATGAGCAGTTCTTC.

This sequence joins TRBV24-1 and TRBJ1-5; 7 bases fit TRBD1. This CDR3 spans 15 amino acids. Germline loops: CDR1 KGHDR, CDR2 SFDVKD. The V and J ends lost 4 bases and 2 bases, in that order; junction bases with no gene match: 4. The CDR3 DNA reads TGTGCCACCAGTGACACCGGGACAGGCAATCAGCCCCAGCATTTT. Protein sequence: CATSDTGTGNQPQHF.

V is TRBV10-1 and J is TRBJ2-7, with 10 bases that match TRBD2. V dropped 3 bases and J dropped 3; count of bases not matched to a gene: 5. CDR1 is WNHNN, CDR2 SYGVQD, per germline (reference sequence). This CDR3 contains 15 residues. The CDR3 here is CASSDGVAGGYEQYF. CDR3 bases: TGCGCCAGCAGTGATGGGGTAGCGGGAGGCTACGAGCAGTACTTC.

This clonotype came up a few times. This rearrangement joins TRBV21-1 to TRBJ2-3; TRBD2, the table's D call, lacks a check against the DNA. TRBV21-1 is listed as a pseudogene. The CDR3 extends over 15 amino acids. CDR3 sequence reads: CASSLNQRAADTQYF. CDR3 DNA: TGTGCCAGCAGCTTAAACCAGCGGGCAGCAGATACGCAGTATTTT.

The CDR3 DNA follows: TGCAGTGCCCCCCCCGGGGGGAAGTCCTACGAGCAGTACTTC. Amino acids: CSAPPGGKSYEQYF. The V call is TRBV20-1, the J call TRBJ2-7; 7 bases match TRBD2. The CDR3 has 14 amino acids. V was clipped by 6 bases and J by 1 base; unmatched bases: 9. In germline, CDR1 is DFQATT, CDR2 SNEGSKA (reference sequence).

The rearrangement links TRBV12-3 or TRBV12-4 to TRBJ2-1; 10 nucleotides agree with TRBD2. This CDR3 has 15 amino acids. V lost 6 bases to trimming and J lost 6 bases; unmatched junction nucleotides: 8. The CDR3 DNA reads as TGTGCCAGCAGGACGAGCGGGAGGGGCTTCAATGAGCAGTTCTTC. Translation: CASRTSGRGFNEQFF.

V is TRBV5-1 and J is TRBJ2-1; a possible D gene is TRBD1 (6 bases). The germline V gene encodes CDR1 SGHRS and CDR2 YFSETQ. V was cut by 4 bases and J by 7 bases, with 12 bases left in between. This CDR3 is 13 amino acids long. CDR3 residues: CASSKAQGNEQFF. In DNA, the CDR3 is TGCGCCAGCAGCAAAGCACAGGGAAATGAGCAGTTCTTC.

The gene calls are TRBV20-1 and TRBJ2-7; 10 bases agree with TRBD2. Per germline, CDR1 DFQATT and CDR2 SNEGSKA (reference sequence). The V segment lost 1 base and the J segment 7 bases; nucleotides outside the gene matches: 16. CDR3 length: 17 residues. This CDR3 is CSARAPKASGSSGEQYF. The CDR3 DNA sequence: TGCAGTGCTAGAGCCCCAAAGGCTAGCGGGAGTTCGGGAGAGCAGTACTTC.

Ten or more counts support this clonotype. DNA of the CDR3: TGCAGTGCTAGAGATGCCAGGACCTTTAACACAGATACGCAGTATTTT. This sequence encodes CSARDARTFNTDTQYF. The chain carries TRBV20-1 and TRBJ2-3; no reliable D call. Germline CDR1 DFQATT, CDR2 SNEGSKA (reference sequence). The CDR3 covers 16 residues. Trimming took 0 bases from V and 2 from J, leaving 15 bases between them.